This entry describes one T cell receptor (beta chain). Its antigen is unknown. A commercial ELISA kit detecting HCMV-specific IgG in serum was used to determine HCMV serostatus. Ficoll density gradient centrifugation was used to isolate peripheral blood mononuclear cells from blood. The data were obtained in a study of T cells expressing NK-cell markers (dated by TCRdb to about 2020). In terms of the full investigation: In sorted CD3+CD56+NKG2C+, CD3+CD56+NKG2C- and CD3+CD56-NKG2C+ T-cell subsets from roughly 8 donors, TCR beta-chain repertoires were profiled. Randomly selected healthy volunteers, three men and five women, were used as the eight sequenced donors. Of the eight sequenced donors, seven were found to be HCMV-seropositive and one was found to be HCMV-seronegative. Sequencing of the libraries produced 2 x 150 bp reads on Illumina HiSeq 2000/2500, MiSeq or NextSeq. Overall study outcomes, separate from this receptor: In five to seven donors, the dominant CD3+CD56+NKG2C+ clonotypes were among the top 10 CD8+ clonotypes and accounted for about 1.0-7.0% of CD8+ T cells. It remained unclear whether the expanded NKG2C-expressing T cell clones were specific for HCMV antigens. Those dominant clonotypes were again the most abundant among CD3+CD56-NKG2C+ cells in a few donors, at about 28.3-60.1%.

The reads were generated on an Illumina HiSeq 2000. 5'RACE template switching, by which a universal primer site and unique molecular identifiers were added, was used to make TCR beta cDNA libraries. Priming for cDNA synthesis came from the TCR beta constant segment, and two successive PCR amplification steps followed. In the source study's methods: MIGEC handled demultiplexing of the reads and grouping by UMI, while MiTCR was used to assemble and quantify clonotypes. Only TCR cDNA sequences supported by at least two reads were kept to exclude erroneous sequences. The tcR package was used for downstream repertoire analysis, with clonotypes matched between fractions based on CDR3 nucleotide sequence plus V segment. VDJmatch was used to annotate antigen specificity against VDJdb, with one amino acid substitution in CDR3 permitted. TCRdb reprocessed the reads, so every CDR3 protein sequence counts as one entry and DNA is not shown. These V and J calls rely on TCRdb rather than the paper's analysis. The sample's own table lists over 120,000 distinct CDR3 sequences. The ten top clones hold roughly an eighth of the sample.

The sample was blood T cells: a sorted CD56 or NKG2C T cell subset, CD4+ or CD8+ T cells, or bulk PBMC T cells (not recorded which). This clonotype was obtained from a man between 18 and 35 years old in good health. Donor details come from another sample of the same person, matched by shared clones.

The CDR3 loop reads CASSPQTIRAGVNEQFF. The chain couples TRBV27 to TRBJ2-1. Its CDR3 holds 17 amino acids, cysteine through phenylalanine. No DNA was logged. CDR1 and CDR2 were assigned from the germline V gene (reference sequence) as MNHEY and SMNVEV.